A selection of T cell receptor beta chains follows, all from one sample in a study of identical twins. One entry per CDR3 protein, called by TCRdb with MiXCR from the 5' RACE reads. This table holds approximately 890,000 distinct CDR3 sequences, about 12% found once. In addition, the sample was reused for a study of yellow fever vaccine responses in identical twins.

Input material: PBMCs. These receptors originate from a woman aged 18 to 35 in good health. The CDR3 runs from the conserved cysteine through the conserved F or W. The order of the fields is V gene, J gene, clone size, CDR3 protein. Expanded clones are given a class, and other clones once, few, many or no size at all.

TRBV24-1,TRBJ2-3,many,CATSGTVSTDTQYF
TRBV10-3,TRBJ2-1,.,CAISESGNGYNEQFF
TRBV5-1,TRBJ2-3,few,CASSKQTGGSDTQYF
TRBV28,TRBJ2-3,.,CASSQGQGLLAYSSTDTQYF
TRBV2,TRBJ2-3,.,CASTLGPSTDTQYF
TRBV7-8,TRBJ1-4,.,CASSLHGRVRDRVFF
TRBV4-2,TRBJ1-6,.,CASSKEAPSSYNSPLHF
TRBV5-1,TRBJ1-4,many,CASSEGQREGLFF
TRBV27,TRBJ1-6,few,CASSYWMGANSPLHF
TRBV20-1,TRBJ2-1,.,CSARGTSGSNEQFF
TRBV6-2/TRBV6-3,TRBJ2-2,few,CASREPRLGTAGELFF
TRBV20-1,TRBJ2-1,few,CSAREHRGSYNEQFF
TRBV7-9,TRBJ2-1,few,CASSLGQAASYNEQFF
TRBV14,TRBJ1-5,few,CASSQAGVHQPQHF
TRBV24-1,TRBJ2-1,.,CATSDPSGTHRQFF
TRBV6-6,TRBJ1-1,few,CASTTGSNTEAFF
TRBV20-1,TRBJ2-5,.,CSASTGEETQYF
TRBV12-3/TRBV12-4,TRBJ2-5,.,CASRLSPGPETQYF
TRBV4-1,TRBJ1-5,many,CASSQGYRVQLGNQPQHF
TRBV20-1,TRBJ2-3,few,CSARSPGLAGPDTQYF
TRBV20-1,TRBJ1-2,.,CSAPKGEGLDNYGYTF
TRBV4-2,TRBJ2-3,.,CASSRPSGGDLSTDTQYF
TRBV4-1,TRBJ2-1,.,CASSPSTPGNEQFF
TRBV29-1,TRBJ2-2,few,CSVMTGPGELFF
TRBV3-1,TRBJ2-1,.,CASSKARDYNEQFF
TRBV15,TRBJ2-1,few,CATSIPSGPSSYNEQFF
TRBV14,TRBJ1-4,few,CASSQRTVREKLFF
TRBV6-1,TRBJ2-2,few,CASMIGSGAGELFF
TRBV11-2,TRBJ2-2,.,CASSQGTSLGTGELFF
TRBV19,TRBJ2-1,.,CASSGSSFNEQFF
TRBV4-2,TRBJ2-3,.,CASSQDYNGINTDTQYF
TRBV28,TRBJ1-1,.,CASIPSTGVFSEAFF
TRBV24-1,TRBJ2-1,few,CATSDPPVRGANEQFF
TRBV20-1,TRBJ2-5,few,CSAQRGVQETQYF
TRBV6-1,TRBJ1-5,many,CASRQGINQPQHF
TRBV7-7,TRBJ1-2,.,CASSLTIWNGYTF
TRBV6-6,TRBJ1-3,few,CASSYSYMEVGNTIYF
TRBV24-1,TRBJ1-2,many,CATSDQRYGYTF
TRBV2,TRBJ1-2,few,CASSTPRDRVLGYGYTF
TRBV3-1,TRBJ1-1,many,CASSRDTSNTEAFF
TRBV11-1,TRBJ2-7,.,CASSFEADTYEQYF
TRBV20-1,TRBJ1-1,many,CSARLGWQLMNTEAFF
TRBV5-6,TRBJ2-3,many,CASSLGSLSTDTQYF
TRBV12-3/TRBV12-4,TRBJ1-4,.,CASSLPNRGRTEKLFF
TRBV19,TRBJ2-7,few,CASSMGTGTYEQYF
TRBV13,TRBJ2-7,.,CASSLPGFSDEQYF
TRBV10-1,TRBJ2-3,many,CASSVTSGSADTQYF
TRBV12-3/TRBV12-4,TRBJ1-5,many,CASSLSGGFNQPQHF
TRBV7-9,TRBJ1-1,few,CASSPTTGANTEAFF